Below, 5 T cell receptor beta chains from the same sample are listed, as sequenced in a study of blood T cells in healthy people across ages (dated by TCRdb to the mid-2010s). The library was produced with 5' RACE. Sequencing relied on an Illumina HiSeq 2500. A second roughly 6 to 11 cycle PCR used a sample-barcoded 5' primer and a J-beta primer mix. The public reads were reanalyzed by TCRdb: fastp trimming at Q25, MiXCR alignment, in-frame beta chains only. For every CDR3 protein sequence, its rows merge into one entry that carries the most common genes and DNA. The sample data list approximately 1.5 million distinct CDR3 sequences, and about 42% of these were observed just once. The ten most abundant clones make up about 4% of the sample. The specimen sequenced was blood. The origin of the receptors is a young woman in good health.

This chain joins TRBV6-2 or TRBV6-3 and TRBJ2-4; 7 positions match TRBD1. The V gene end was trimmed by 2 bases and the J gene end by 3 bases; junction bases not matched to a gene: 19. CDR1 and CDR2 from the germline V gene are MNHEY and SVGEGT. The CDR3 length is 20 residues. DNA for the CDR3: TGTGCCAGCAGTTACGAACAGGGGAAAGGAACCCAGGTCGACAAAAACATTCAGTACTTC. Translated: CASSYEQGKGTQVDKNIQYF.

On this clonotype itself: One junction end disagrees with the germline gene, perhaps due to a read error. The chain couples TRBV29-1 to TRBJ1-1; 7 bases match TRBD1. Germline assignment: CDR1 SQVTM and CDR2 ANQGSEA. The CDR3 is 13 residues long. The chain's CDR3 is CGVGQVLNTEAFF. CDR3 sequence (DNA): TGCGGCGTTGGACAGGTTTTGAACACTGAAGCTTTCTTT.

The chain has TRBV5-1 and TRBJ2-7, with a possible D match to TRBD1 (6 bases). This CDR3 has 13 amino acids. CDR1 is SGHRS, CDR2 YFSETQ, per germline. V was trimmed by 4 bases and J by 6 bases, leaving 14 bases between them. CDR3 amino acids: CASSNVQGAEQYF. For the CDR3, the DNA is TGCGCCAGCAGCAACGTACAGGGAGCCGAGCAGTACTTC.

In its sample, this clonotype was seen a few times. The chain uses TRBV29-1 and TRBJ2-1; D not resolved. The germline V gene encodes CDR1 SQVTM and CDR2 ANQGSEA. V lost 2 bases to trimming and J lost 0 bases, with 8 bases between them. The CDR3 totals 14 residues. CDR3 loop: CSVERFSSYNEQFF. The CDR3 DNA reads as TGCAGCGTTGAAAGGTTTAGCTCCTACAATGAGCAGTTCTTC.

The genes are TRBV20-1 and TRBJ1-5, with a weak D call TRBD1 (6 bases). Germline V gene sequence: CDR1 DFQATT, CDR2 SNEGSKA (reference sequence). V lost 6 bases and J lost 6, with 12 bases in between. The CDR3 spans 12 residues. The CDR3 protein is CSAIQGFQPQHF. CDR3 bases: TGCAGTGCCATACAGGGATTTCAGCCCCAGCATTTT.